This T cell receptor beta chain emerged from a study of T cell repertoires in cytomegalovirus infection. Study context: Recently identified HLA-C-restricted CMV epitopes were among the peptides used. It can be stated that public TCR beta signatures indicated CMV infection as well as a matching HLA type.

As for this clonotype: Its antigen is not known.

The CDR3 consists of 15 residues. Germline CDR1 reads MNHEY; CDR2 reads SMNVEV (reference sequence). The V end was cut by 6 bases, the J end by 4 bases, with 18 bases between. TCRdb ran MiXCR on the reads and lists one entry per CDR3 protein. The sample contains approximately 590,000 distinct CDR3 sequences, roughly 43% of which appear only once. Whole-study results and caveats: CMV-specific TCR beta clonotypes restricted by HLA-C dominated the ex vivo response.

The clonotype comes from a human donor in good health (CMV status not recorded). Some clones in this sample may be carry-over from other donors' samples. The V call is TRBV27, the J call TRBJ1-2; a weak D match, TRBD1 (6 bases). The specimen was cultured PBMCs, collected from culture after CMV antigen stimulation. CDR3 sequence (DNA): TGTGCCAGCAGCCTAGGGGGGGGGCTGCGCTATGGCTACACCTTC. Amino acid sequence: CASSLGGGLRYGYTF.